The entry below gives a single TCR beta chain sequence along with its context. This entry comes from a study of blood T cell repertoires in COVID-19. The wider study: Samples taken during acute and convalescent COVID-19 were collected in the United States, Italy and Spain. PBMCs, B-cell-depleted T cells, or T cells provided the cDNA or gDNA that made up the material.

Authors' data handling: How many nucleated cells were present was estimated from reference gene primer amplification. Some clones are missing from TCRdb's copy, which holds only in-frame ones; the method was immunoSEQ multiplex PCR. The DNA gave D and trimming, while V, J and clone size come from that table. Of more than 120,000 clones in the sample, 87% are singletons; the top ten hold approximately 0.95%. CDR1 and CDR2 (germline): SGHNT, YYREEE (reference sequence). Losses at the gene ends were 4 bases for V and 5 bases for J; bases not matched to a gene: 5. This CDR3 contains 15 residues. This chain joins TRBV5-4 and TRBJ2-7; 14 bases map to TRBD2. Sequenced sample: peripheral blood. The origin of this receptor is a woman between 50 and 59 years old with acute or convalescent COVID-19. CDR3 loop: CASSGRTSGGHEQYF. CDR3 in DNA: TGTGCCAGCAGCGGCCGGACTAGCGGGGGGCACGAGCAGTACTTC.